This is a list of T cell receptor beta chains from one sample in a study of blood T cell repertoires in COVID-19. Profiling relied on immunoSEQ multiplex PCR, and the TCRdb table lists in-frame clones only, not all of them. The sample contains approximately 300,000 clones, around 90% of which appear only once. Sequencing used PBMCs or T cells enriched from blood (not recorded which). These receptors all stem from a man aged 55-75 years who had recovered from COVID-19. Both conserved end residues are part of each CDR3. D genes are given only for firm matches. The listing skips clone size in some rows; elsewhere it reads once, few, many or a size class.

.	TRBD1	TRBV4-3	TRBJ2-3	CASSLSVIQGADTQYF	TGCGCCAGCAGCCTTTCTGTAATCCAGGGGGCGGATACGCAGTATTTT
.	.	TRBV4-1	TRBJ1-2	CASSQEAGQPYYGYTF	TGCGCCAGCAGCCAAGAGGCGGGCCAGCCTTACTATGGCTACACCTTC
.	.	TRBV9	TRBJ2-5	CASSVRGLRGETQYF	TGTGCCAGCAGCGTTCGAGGACTACGGGGAGAGACCCAGTACTTC
.	TRBD2	TRBV27	TRBJ2-7	CASRGAGIAGVYEQYF	TGTGCCAGCAGGGGGGCTGGGATAGCGGGAGTGTACGAGCAGTACTTC
.	.	TRBV28	TRBJ1-5	CASSPGFRGNQPQHF	TGTGCCAGCAGCCCAGGGTTTCGGGGCAATCAGCCCCAGCATTTT
.	TRBD2	TRBV2	TRBJ2-1	CASSESASGYNEQFF	TGTGCCAGCAGTGAGTCGGCTAGCGGATACAATGAGCAGTTCTTC
.	TRBD1	TRBV2	TRBJ2-1	CASSELGVAGGNEQFF	TGTGCCAGCAGTGAATTAGGAGTGGCAGGGGGCAATGAGCAGTTCTTC
.	TRBD2	TRBV7-2	TRBJ2-7	CASSLSSGLPYEQYF	TGTGCCAGCAGCTTAAGTAGCGGGCTACCCTACGAGCAGTACTTC
once	TRBD2	TRBV19	TRBJ2-3	CASGPGGDTDTQYF	TGTGCCAGTGGGCCGGGAGGAGACACAGATACGCAGTATTTT
.	TRBD1	TRBV15	TRBJ2-7	CATSRLQGGEQYF	TGTGCCACCAGCAGATTACAGGGGGGAGAGCAGTACTTC
.	TRBD2	TRBV7-2	TRBJ2-1	CASSFVAGNSYNEQFF	TGTGCCAGCAGCTTCGTAGCGGGTAACTCCTACAATGAGCAGTTCTTC
.	.	TRBV2	TRBJ1-2	CASSDQDYGYTF	TGTGCCAGCAGTGACCAGGATTATGGCTACACCTTC
.	TRBD2	TRBV6-5	TRBJ2-7	CASSYRTSGRDEQYF	TGTGCCAGCAGTTACCGTACTAGCGGGAGGGACGAGCAGTACTTC
.	TRBD1	TRBV3-1/TRBV3-2	TRBJ1-6	CASSQFYGQGNSPLHF	TGTGCCAGCAGCCAATTCTACGGACAGGGTAATTCACCCCTCCACTTT
.	.	TRBV4-1	TRBJ1-3	CASSAPLGFGNTIYF	TGCGCCAGCAGCGCCCCTTTGGGCTTTGGAAACACCATATATTTT
.	.	TRBV19	TRBJ1-5	CATGKSGNSNQPQHF	TGTGCCACGGGAAAATCGGGGAATAGCAATCAGCCCCAGCATTTT
.	TRBD1	TRBV7-2	TRBJ1-6	CASSEGQIYYNSPLHF	TGTGCCAGCAGCGAGGGACAGATCTACTATAATTCACCCCTCCACTTT
many	.	TRBV6-5	TRBJ1-1	CASSSSGDEAFF	TGTGCCAGCAGTTCTTCAGGGGATGAAGCTTTCTTT
once	TRBD1	TRBV19	TRBJ2-2	CASQRAGGWTGELFF	TGTGCCAGTCAGAGGGCAGGGGGTTGGACCGGGGAGCTGTTTTTT
.	TRBD1	TRBV7-6	TRBJ1-5	CASSLALGQGARYVNQPQHF	TGTGCCAGCAGCTTAGCTTTAGGACAGGGGGCGCGGTATGTCAATCAGCCCCAGCATTTT
once	TRBD2	TRBV23-1	TRBJ2-1	CASSRAGGPNNEQFF	TGCGCCAGCAGCCGAGCGGGAGGGCCCAACAATGAGCAGTTCTTC
few	.	TRBV14	TRBJ1-2	CASSQQRYGYTF	TGTGCCAGCAGCCAGCAGCGCTATGGCTACACCTTC